This section outlines one T cell receptor (beta chain) sequence together with its context. Germline CDR1 SNHLY, CDR2 FYNNEI. CDR3 size: 15 residues. The data stem from a study of T cells expressing NK-cell markers. For each CDR3 protein, TCRdb gives one entry from its re-call of the 5' RACE reads, without DNA. The repertoire table contains 350,000 to 450,000 distinct CDR3 sequences. This receptor was taken from a man aged 18-75 years in good health. The chain is built from TRBV2 and TRBJ1-4; TCRdb selects TRBD1, and the lack of DNA leaves this call unchecked. Sample: blood T cells: a sorted CD56 or NKG2C T cell subset, CD4+ or CD8+ T cells, or bulk PBMC T cells (not recorded which). The CDR3: CASRRQGWTNEKLFF.